This passage covers 19 T cell receptor beta chains from one sample sequenced in a study of cytomegalovirus exposure and HLA in healthy donors. Both 60 Vbeta primers and 13 Jbeta primers went into the PCR. This table comes from immunoSEQ multiplex PCR, and its TCRdb copy is limited to in-frame clones, with some not included. Among about 110,000 clones listed, around 74% were seen once. Sequencing was done on a sample of PBMCs. The receptors derive from a man younger than 45 in good health and CMV-seropositive.

V is TRBV11-3 and J is TRBJ1-1; D is uncertain. The CDR3 totals 14 residues. The V gene lost 0 bases and the J gene lost 3 bases, with 8 bases spanning the gap. Per germline, CDR1 SGHNT and CDR2 YENEEA. CDR3 in DNA: TGTGCCAGCAGCTTAGAAGGCGGGGACACTGAAGCTTTCTTT. It translates to CASSLEGGDTEAFF.

The chain carries TRBV5-1 and TRBJ2-3, with 9 nucleotides matching TRBD2. The trim removed 4 bases at V and 6 bases at J, leaving 9 bases unmatched. CDR1 is SGHRS and CDR2 is YFSETQ in the germline V gene. The CDR3 consists of 15 residues. The DNA of the CDR3 is TGCGCCAGCAGCACGCCGGGCGGGGGGGCGGATACGCAGTATTTT. Protein sequence: CASSTPGGGADTQYF.

A few counts support this clone. The chain recombines TRBV4-3 with TRBJ2-3; unclear D gene. Looked up from germline, CDR1 is LGHNA and CDR2 is YSLEER. This CDR3 is built from 13 residues. V dropped 3 bases and J dropped 0 bases, with 4 bases sitting between them. The CDR3 DNA sequence: TGCGCCAGCAGCCAGACTAGCACAGATACGCAGTATTTT. It translates to CASSQTSTDTQYF.

This clone was detected only a few times. The chain links TRBV5-4 to TRBJ1-4, with D unclear. In germline, CDR1 is SGHNT, CDR2 YYREEE (reference sequence). CDR3 length: 15 residues. Trimming took 4 bases from V and 3 from J, leaving 13 bases between them. DNA of the CDR3: TGTGCCAGCAGCAGTGCCACGGACTCTAATGAAAAACTGTTTTTT. Its protein product is CASSSATDSNEKLFF.

The J gene is TRBJ2-5, the V gene TRBV28; no firm D call. The ends were cut back, 5 bases at V and 1 base at J, with 2 bases in the middle. Germline assignment: CDR1 MDHEN and CDR2 SYDVKM. This CDR3 is built from 11 residues. The CDR3 protein is CASSRQETQYF. CDR3 nucleotide sequence: TGTGCCAGCAGTCGCCAAGAGACCCAGTACTTC. Supplemented by reference TRBV28 and TRBJ2-5, the full variable domain reads DVKVTQSSRYLVKRTGEKVFLECVQDMDHENMFWYRQDPGLGLRLIYFSYDVKMKEKGDIPEGYSVSREKKERFSLILESASTNQTSMYLCASSRQETQYFGPGTRLLVL.

V and J are TRBV9 and TRBJ2-3, with a weak D call TRBD1 (8 bases). V was shortened by 2 bases and J by 5 bases, with 12 bases between the two germline ends. The CDR3 length is 14 residues. The V gene's germline CDR1 is SGDLS and CDR2 YYNGEE. The DNA for the CDR3 is TGTGCCAGCAGCGTGGACAGGGAGGGAGATACGCAGTATTTT. Translated, it gives CASSVDREGDTQYF.

Only a few counts were recorded for this clone. The chain has TRBV7-9 and TRBJ2-3; tentatively, D is TRBD2 (6 bases). Trimming took 5 bases from V and 8 from J, leaving 20 bases between them. CDR3 length: 15 residues. CDR1 is SEHNR, CDR2 FQNEAQ, per germline (reference sequence). The CDR3 nucleotides read TGTGCCAGCAGCGGCTCGCGGGATCCTACATTTACGCAGTATTTT. This encodes CASSGSRDPTFTQYF.

J is TRBJ1-2 and V is TRBV10-3; D perhaps matches TRBD1 (5 bases). This CDR3 has 14 amino acids. Germline-derived CDR1 and CDR2 are ENHRY and SYGVKD. V lost 2 bases, J lost 5 bases, and 12 bases lay in between. Here the CDR3 DNA reads TGTGCCATCAGTGAGATGCCAGGGCCTTATGGCTACACCTTC. This gives the protein CAISEMPGPYGYTF.

The V gene is TRBV28, the J gene TRBJ2-7, with 14 bases that match TRBD2. Germline V CDR1 and CDR2: MDHEN, SYDVKM. J lost 3 bases, V lost 8 bases, and 0 bases had no gene match. The CDR3 spans 13 residues. CDR3 in amino acids: CASGLAGGYEQYF. CDR3 coding DNA: TGTGCCAGCGGACTAGCGGGGGGCTACGAGCAGTACTTC. Drawing the rest from reference TRBV28 and TRBJ2-7, the complete variable domain is DVKVTQSSRYLVKRTGEKVFLECVQDMDHENMFWYRQDPGLGLRLIYFSYDVKMKEKGDIPEGYSVSREKKERFSLILESASTNQTSMYLCASGLAGGYEQYFGPGTRLTVT.

This clone was seen just once. The rearrangement uses TRBV5-6 and TRBJ1-5; no firm D call. This CDR3 has 14 amino acids. Trimming stripped 0 bases from V and 7 bases from J, with 11 bases between. Germline V gene data show CDR1 as SGHDT and CDR2 as YYEEEE. The CDR3 spells CASSLDSGRQPQHF. DNA for the CDR3: TGTGCCAGCAGCTTGGACAGCGGCAGGCAGCCCCAGCATTTT.

This clone was detected a few times. The chain has TRBV5-1 and TRBJ2-1; 8 bases agree with TRBD1. Germline CDR1 reads SGHRS; CDR2 reads YFSETQ. With 5 bases clipped from V and 6 bases from J, the junction kept 13 bases outside the gene matches. This CDR3 is built from 16 residues. The CDR3 DNA is TGCGCCAGCAGTTTCGTCCGGACAGGGTCAATCAATGAGCAGTTCTTC. Its translation is CASSFVRTGSINEQFF.

The V gene is TRBV11-2, the J gene TRBJ2-3, with D unclear. This CDR3 spans 15 amino acids. V lost 2 bases, J lost 0 bases, and 9 bases lay in between. Per germline, CDR1 SGHAT and CDR2 FQNNGV. CDR3: CASSLTAVSTDTQYF. CDR3 bases: TGTGCCAGCAGCTTAACGGCGGTTAGCACAGATACGCAGTATTTT. Based on the CDR3 plus reference TRBV11-2 and TRBJ2-3, the full variable domain is EAGVAQSPRYKIIEKRQSVAFWCNPISGHATLYWYQQILGQGPKLLIQFQNNGVVDDSQLPKDRFSAERLKGVDSTLKIQPAKLEDSAVYLCASSLTAVSTDTQYFGPGTRLTVL.

V and J are TRBV5-1 and TRBJ1-1, with 7 bases fitting TRBD1. The length of the CDR3 is 14 residues. The V segment lost 3 bases and the J segment 5 bases; nucleotides outside the gene matches: 7. Germline V gene lookup returns CDR1 SGHRS and CDR2 YFSETQ. CDR3 nucleotide sequence: TGCGCCAGCAGCTCAGACAGGGTGGGAACTGAAGCTTTCTTT. Amino acids: CASSSDRVGTEAFF.

The V and J genes are TRBV18 and TRBJ1-2; 9 bases fit TRBD1. Germline V lookup: CDR1 KGHSH, CDR2 LQKENI. V lost 6 bases and J lost 8; bases outside the gene matches: 7. This CDR3 comprises 13 residues. In DNA, the CDR3 is TGTGCCAGCTCTACACAGGGGGCAGTAGGCTACACCTTC. Amino acids: CASSTQGAVGYTF.

V usage is TRBV4-2 and J usage is TRBJ2-5; 7 bases map to TRBD2. V lost 7 bases to trimming and J lost 2 bases; unmatched junction nucleotides: 16. The CDR3 has 17 amino acids. The germline CDR1 and CDR2 sequences are LGHNA and YNFKEQ. The CDR3 DNA is TGTGCCAGCACCGAAGGGTCCACTAGCGACCCACAAGAGACCCAGTACTTC. Amino acid sequence: CASTEGSTSDPQETQYF.

This chain uses TRBV10-3 with TRBJ2-7, with D uncertain. The V gene lost 6 bases and the J gene lost 2 bases, with 8 bases spanning the gap. CDR1 and CDR2 from the germline V gene are ENHRY and SYGVKD. This CDR3 is 12 amino acids long. The CDR3 coding sequence is TGTGCCATCAGCCAAGGAGCCTACGAGCAGTACTTC. This encodes CAISQGAYEQYF.

V is TRBV7-9 and J is TRBJ2-3, with 9 bases fitting TRBD2. The ends lost 1 base at V and 4 bases at J; junction bases unmatched: 9. CDR3 size: 17 residues. CDR1 and CDR2 from the germline V gene are SEHNR and FQNEAQ (reference sequence). Here the CDR3 reads CASSLVLGGGAPDTQYF. CDR3 sequence (DNA): TGTGCCAGCAGCTTAGTCCTCGGCGGGGGGGCCCCAGATACGCAGTATTTT. Full variable domain (missing parts from reference TRBV7-9 and TRBJ2-3): DTGVSQNPRHKITKRGQNVTFRCDPISEHNRLYWYRQTLGQGPEFLTYFQNEAQLEKSRLLSDRFSAERPKGSFSTLEIQRTEQGDSAMYLCASSLVLGGGAPDTQYFGPGTRLTVL.

The chain carries TRBV9 and TRBJ2-1; 10 bases line up with TRBD2. Germline CDR1 is SGDLS and CDR2 is YYNGEE. J lost 4 bases, V lost 3 bases, and 4 bases had no gene match. The CDR3 totals 15 residues. The CDR3 sequence: CASSASGGVYNEQFF. CDR3 sequence (DNA): TGTGCCAGCAGCGCAAGCGGGGGGGTTTACAATGAGCAGTTCTTC.

This clone was counted a few times. The chain joins TRBV19 to TRBJ1-1, with unresolved D. The ends were cut back, 4 bases at V and 5 bases at J, with 8 bases in the middle. The CDR3 is 12 amino acids. Per germline, CDR1 LNHDA and CDR2 SQIVND (reference sequence). The CDR3 is CASSTRRTEAFF. Here the CDR3 DNA reads TGTGCCAGTAGTACCAGGAGGACTGAAGCTTTCTTT.